This entry features one TCR beta chain sequence. This clone was seen more than once but under ten times. This receptor's antigen is unknown. Gene names, together with germline sequences, are murine for this receptor. Other DNA sequences in the same sample also yield this CDR3. Library preparation was by the immunoSEQ multiplex PCR assay. RNA was extracted from all samples and reverse transcribed into cDNA as template for TCR sequencing. SuperScript III was used for first-strand cDNA synthesis, primed with a 2:1 mix of oligo-dT and random hexamers. A synthetic immune receptor repertoire was used to measure amplification bias, and any remaining bias was corrected computationally. Libraries were sequenced on Illumina HiSeq using 60 bp reads that covered the CDR3 and were read from J toward V. The authors' analysis ran thus. Raw reads were preprocessed for error removal, and CDR3 was defined according to IMGT conventions as running from the conserved cysteine to phenylalanine. Clonality was calculated as 1 minus Shannon entropy normalized by log2 of the number of productive unique TCRs. Whether each scalp clone was CD4 or CD8 was inferred by checking scalp TCRbeta sequences against the CD4 and CD8 repertoires from sorted blood. As stored in TCRdb, this immuneACCESS dataset retains in-frame rearrangements with V and J assigned. A fraction of the clones does not appear; measured against another copy, unresolved V genes explain less than half of the discrepancy, and the remainder lacks a known reason. V and J calls and clone size come straight from that table; D and trimming were deduced from the DNA. The table gives about 300,000 clones for this sample, with none occurring only once. The top ten hold 0.9% to 1.5% of the sample.

Pooled mouse cutaneous lymph node cells were stained for CD4, CD8alpha, NKG2D, NKG2ACE and other markers and were then sorted on a BD Influx. These data belong to a study of CD8+ T cells in alopecia areata (dated by TCRdb to about 2018). Describing the broader study: Skin from C3H/HeJ donors with spontaneous alopecia (about 6-13 months old) was grafted onto female C3H/HeJ recipients aged about 6-10 weeks. Scalp clonality was compared among normal scalp (n=4), patchy alopecia areata scalp (n=8), and alopecia totalis/universalis scalp (n=8). On the human side, TCRbeta sequencing was run on scalp tissue and on sorted CD4+ and CD8+ peripheral blood T cells from healthy controls and from alopecia areata patients with either patchy or totalis/universalis disease. The study used high-throughput TCRbeta sequencing to examine T cell clonal expansion in alopecia areata, in both the C3H/HeJ mouse model and human patients. RNA was obtained with the PAXgene miRNA kit for fixed scalp, the miRNeasy kit for PBMCs, and the RNeasy kit for mouse skin. TCRbeta CDR3 regions were amplified by immunoSEQ multiplex PCR using 35 Vbeta forward and 13 Jbeta reverse primers.

General conclusions and limits of the study: Shared TCR sequences between patients were less evident than in mice, which may be partly attributable to HLA diversity in the patient population. Scalp TCR repertoire analysis is complicated because resident alphabeta T cells in normal human skin are also sequenced, whereas mouse skin is dominated by gammadelta T cells. Lesional scalp, especially in alopecia totalis/universalis, showed higher clonality and more expanded CD8+ clones than normal scalp, suggesting antigenic drive.

The receptor comes from a C3H/HeJ mouse with alopecia areata. These mice carry the MHC haplotype H2-k. The specimen was CD4+ T cells sorted from a lymph node.

The CDR3 bases that were read are TGTGCCAGCAGTCGGCAGGGGAGCACCGGG. This codes for CASSRQGSTG. The whole CDR3 is CASSRQGSTGQLYF. In this chain, TRBV19 is recombined with TRBJ2-2; the D region possibly corresponds to TRBD1 (6 bases align). Coverage ceases 4 residues before the CDR3 finishes, and the germline J gene fills in the end. From the germline V gene (reference sequence), CDR1 is FNHDT and CDR2 is SITEND. The CDR3 numbers 14 residues from cysteine through phenylalanine. The DNA shown is the part of the CDR3 that was read: 30 bases, in frame from base 1. V loses 4 bases of germline sequence and J loses 4 bases, and the interval between the two ends is 11 bases.